This T cell receptor (beta chain) is from a study of identical twins. General observations from the study: Cord blood's abundant beta clonotypes had fewer insertions, unlike memory repertoires. Shared out-of-frame alpha sequences (those common to twins) showed excess low generation probability.

This clonotype was counted many times. Its target is not known. TCRdb redid the calling of the 5' RACE reads with MiXCR, one entry per CDR3 protein. The profile shows around 250,000 distinct CDR3 sequences, 6.5% to 8% of them singletons. Trimming took off 1 base at V and 6 bases at J, with 12 bases between the two ends. Germline CDR1 and CDR2: MNHEY and SVGEGT. This CDR3 is 14 amino acids long. The data also belong to a second study, concerning T cells expressing NK-cell markers. That work adds: The contribution of dominant NKG2C+ clonotypes to CD8+ T cells in six donors was 1.0-7.0%. The same clonotypes also predominated in the CD3+CD56-NKG2C+ fraction of four donors.

The clonotype was recovered from a woman between 18 and 29 years old in good health. V is TRBV6-2 or TRBV6-3 and J is TRBJ1-1, with a possible D match to TRBD1 (5 bases). The sequenced sample was CD8+ T cells sorted from blood. CDR3 sequence (DNA): TGTGCCAGCAGTTACTTAGGGGAGGACGCTGAAGCTTTCTTT. Protein: CASSYLGEDAEAFF.